A single sample gave rise to the 24 T cell receptor beta chains below, sequenced in a study of shared clonotypes between healthy human individuals. Naive-designated CD8 cells lacked CD45RO, were positively enriched for CCR7, and omitted terminally differentiated effector memory CD45RA+ cells. Here immunoSEQ multiplex PCR was the method, and the copy in TCRdb shows in-frame clones only, minus some. The table records some 2.1 million clones, approximately 94% of them present only once. Sequencing was carried out using naive CD8+ T cells sorted from blood. These receptor sequences come from a man younger than 30 in good health.

CDR3 in DNA: TGTGCCAGCAGCCCTGCAGGATTGAGCGGGGAGCTGTTTTTT. Translating it yields CASSPAGLSGELFF. The chain joins TRBV9 to TRBJ2-2; D uncertain. Germline CDR1 reads SGDLS; CDR2 reads YYNGEE. This CDR3 comprises 14 residues. The V end was cut by 4 bases, the J end by 7 bases, with 14 bases between. Using reference TRBV9 and TRBJ2-2 for the parts outside the CDR3, the full variable domain is DSGVTQTPKHLITATGQRVTLRCSPRSGDLSVYWYQQSLDQGLQFLIQYYNGEERAKGNILERFSAQQFPDLHSELNLSSLELGDSALYFCASSPAGLSGELFFGEGSRLTVL.

This rearrangement joins TRBV4-1 to TRBJ2-2; D not certain. Germline loops: CDR1 MGHRA, CDR2 YSYEKL. V gave up 1 base and J gave up 4 bases, with 7 bases separating them. CDR3 length: 14 amino acids. The CDR3 here is CASSQAGFTGELFF. The CDR3 nucleotides are TGCGCCAGCAGCCAAGCCGGGTTCACCGGGGAGCTGTTTTTT.

This clone was recorded only once. This chain joins TRBV10-1 and TRBJ1-1; maybe TRBD1 (5 bases). Trimming took 6 bases from V and 5 from J, leaving 13 bases between them. The germline V gene encodes CDR1 WNHNN and CDR2 SYGVQD (reference sequence). CDR3 size: 13 residues. As DNA, the CDR3 is TGCGCCAGCAGCCGGGACCTTGGGACTGAAGCTTTCTTT. The encoded protein is CASSRDLGTEAFF.

V is TRBV19 and J is TRBJ2-7; D not resolved. V was trimmed by 6 bases and J by 3 bases, leaving 12 bases between them. The CDR3 length is 13 residues. Germline lookup yields CDR1 LNHDA and CDR2 SQIVND (reference sequence). CDR3 in DNA: TGTGCCAGTAGCATGGGCGAGTACTACGAGCAGTACTTC. Protein: CASSMGEYYEQYF.

As for this clone: This specimen includes other DNA sequences encoding the same CDR3. The gene calls are TRBV4-1 and TRBJ1-2, with a weak D call TRBD1 (6 bases). The CDR3 consists of 15 residues. From germline, CDR1 is MGHRA and CDR2 YSYEKL. V gave up 0 bases and J gave up 5 bases, with 13 bases separating them. CDR3 region: CASSQDRGAGYGYTF. CDR3 bases: TGCGCCAGCAGCCAAGACAGGGGCGCGGGTTATGGCTACACCTTC.

The gene calls are TRBV6-5 and TRBJ1-1; possibly TRBD1 for D (5 bases). The V gene's germline CDR1 is MNHEY and CDR2 SVGAGI. The CDR3 has 13 residues. V dropped 5 bases and J dropped 3 bases, with 10 bases sitting between them. As DNA, the CDR3 is TGTGCCAGCAGTACGACAGAGGACACTGAAGCTTTCTTT. Amino acid sequence: CASSTTEDTEAFF.

The chain is built from TRBV30 and TRBJ1-4; D is unresolved. Trimming removed 8 bases from V and 8 bases from J, with 15 bases in between. Germline lookup yields CDR1 GTSNPN and CDR2 SVGIG (reference sequence). The CDR3 loop spans 12 amino acids. The CDR3 loop reads CALDWGREKLFF. Here the CDR3 DNA reads TGTGCCCTTGACTGGGGAAGGGAAAAACTGTTTTTT.

This chain connects TRBV10-3 to TRBJ1-4, with D unclear. The CDR3 extends over 13 amino acids. Germline V lookup: CDR1 ENHRY, CDR2 SYGVKD. Trimming cost V 8 bases and J 5 bases, with 12 bases left between them. CDR3 DNA: TGTGCCATCTCGGGAGACGGGAATGAAAAACTGTTTTTT. Its protein product is CAISGDGNEKLFF.

In regard to this clone: Other DNA variants within this sample encode the same CDR3. The J gene is TRBJ1-5, the V gene TRBV27; TRBD1 matches 9 bases. The CDR3 length is 14 residues. Unmatched junction bases numbered 5, after V lost 6 bases and J lost 5 bases. Germline V gene lookup returns CDR1 MNHEY and CDR2 SMNVEV (reference sequence). The chain's CDR3 is CASSLRQGDQPQHF. The CDR3 region has the DNA TGTGCCAGCAGCCTCCGACAGGGGGATCAGCCCCAGCATTTT.

In the case of this clone: The same CDR3 also results from other DNA sequences found in this sample. This chain connects TRBV28 to TRBJ1-5; perhaps TRBD1 as D (6 bases). The CDR3 extends over 14 amino acids. Trimming removed 3 bases from V and 3 bases from J, with 9 bases in between. Germline values: CDR1 MDHEN, CDR2 SYDVKM. The CDR3 here is CASSFQGSNQPQHF. CDR3 DNA sequence: TGTGCCAGCAGTTTCCAGGGGTCCAATCAGCCCCAGCATTTT.

J is TRBJ1-4 and V is TRBV7-9, with D uncertain. The V and J ends lost 1 base and 0 bases respectively, with 3 bases between them. CDR3 size: 14 residues. From germline, CDR1 is SEHNR and CDR2 FQNEAQ (reference sequence). CDR3 bases: TGTGCCAGCAGCTTAGGCGCAACTAATGAAAAACTGTTTTTT. It translates to CASSLGATNEKLFF.

The genes are TRBV7-8 and TRBJ2-5; 7 positions match TRBD2. The CDR3 is 12 residues long. V shed 8 bases, J shed 0 bases, and the junction held 0 bases outside the gene matches. The germline V gene has CDR1 SGHVS and CDR2 FQNEAQ. Written as DNA, the CDR3 is TGTGCCAGCGCGGGGGACCAAGAGACCCAGTACTTC. This translates into CASAGDQETQYF.

CDR3 sequence reads: CASSRDRDDSNQPQHF. The CDR3 DNA is TGCGCCAGCAGCCGGGACAGGGACGATAGCAATCAGCCCCAGCATTTT. This chain uses TRBV10-1 with TRBJ1-5, with 9 bases that match TRBD1. After removal of 6 bases from V and 0 bases from J, the junction contained 6 bases not matched to a gene. The germline V gene encodes CDR1 WNHNN and CDR2 SYGVQD (reference sequence). The CDR3 is 16 residues long.

The chain has TRBV9 and TRBJ2-5, with 12 bases aligning to TRBD2. With V trimmed by 2 bases and J by 5 bases, 13 bases remained unmatched. The CDR3 runs to 18 residues. CDR1 and CDR2 (germline): SGDLS, YYNGEE. Written as DNA, the CDR3 is TGTGCCAGCAGCGTTTGGGGACTAGCGGGTCCATTTGGGGAGACCCAGTACTTC. Translation: CASSVWGLAGPFGETQYF.

This clone came up once. The V call is TRBV7-9, the J call TRBJ1-2; D remains ambiguous. Per the germline V gene, CDR1 is SEHNR and CDR2 is FQNEAQ (reference sequence). The CDR3 has 15 residues. Trimming took off 4 bases at V and 4 bases at J, with 16 bases between the two ends. CDR3 coding DNA: TGTGCCAGCAGCTCGATCTCCCGCCTACTCTATGGCTACACCTTC. Its protein product is CASSSISRLLYGYTF.

The chain carries TRBV5-6 and TRBJ2-2, with a weak D call TRBD1 (6 bases). The V and J ends lost 1 base and 3 bases respectively, with 10 bases between them. Germline CDR1 reads SGHDT; CDR2 reads YYEEEE. The CDR3 contains 15 residues. The CDR3 sequence is CASSLTPGDTGELFF. CDR3 sequence (DNA): TGTGCCAGCAGCTTGACCCCAGGGGACACCGGGGAGCTGTTTTTT.

The count of this clone is one. The chain has TRBV11-2 and TRBJ2-1, with D unresolved. The CDR3 sequence is 13 residues long. Between the trimmed V and J ends, which lost 4 bases and 1 base, there was a span of 5 bases. Germline-derived CDR1 and CDR2 are SGHAT and FQNNGV. The CDR3 sequence is CASSSASYNEQFF. Written as DNA, the CDR3 is TGTGCCAGCAGCTCAGCATCCTACAATGAGCAGTTCTTC.

The chain combines TRBV9 with TRBJ1-1; 7 bases agree with TRBD1. Germline V CDR1 and CDR2: SGDLS, YYNGEE. Trimming removed 1 base from V and 4 bases from J; junction bases left unmatched: 4. The CDR3 loop spans 14 amino acids. DNA of the CDR3: TGTGCCAGCAGCGTAACAGGGGTAAGCACTGAAGCTTTCTTT. Translated: CASSVTGVSTEAFF. Full variable domain (missing parts from reference TRBV9 and TRBJ1-1): DSGVTQTPKHLITATGQRVTLRCSPRSGDLSVYWYQQSLDQGLQFLIQYYNGEERAKGNILERFSAQQFPDLHSELNLSSLELGDSALYFCASSVTGVSTEAFFGQGTRLTVV.

V is TRBV15 and J is TRBJ2-1; no clear D gene. Trimming took 0 bases from V and 3 from J, leaving 3 bases between them. CDR3 length equals 13 residues. Germline lookup yields CDR1 LNHNV and CDR2 YYDKDF (reference sequence). In DNA, the CDR3 is TGTGCCACCAGCAGAGATGACTACAATGAGCAGTTCTTC. Its protein product is CATSRDDYNEQFF.

The chain is built from TRBV11-2 and TRBJ2-2; 11 bases map to TRBD1. Germline V gene data show CDR1 as SGHAT and CDR2 as FQNNGV. The CDR3 consists of 18 residues. V lost 5 bases to trimming and J lost 3 bases; unmatched junction nucleotides: 11. CDR3 region: CASSHPRTGGTDTGELFF. The CDR3, as DNA: TGTGCCAGCAGCCATCCCAGGACAGGGGGCACGGACACCGGGGAGCTGTTTTTT.

J is TRBJ2-2 and V is TRBV6-1; possible D gene TRBD1, 6 bases. Per the germline V gene, CDR1 is MNHNS and CDR2 is SASEGT. The CDR3 extends over 13 amino acids. V lost 10 bases and J 5 bases, leaving 14 bases between the germline ends. CDR3 sequence: CATQGPVTGELFF. The CDR3 region has the DNA TGTGCCACCCAGGGGCCGGTAACCGGGGAGCTGTTTTTT.

The rearrangement joins TRBV5-6 to TRBJ2-5; TRBD2 aligns across 9 bases. In germline, CDR1 is SGHDT, CDR2 YYEEEE. This CDR3 contains 15 residues. J was trimmed by 5 bases and V by 1 base; bases with no gene match: 6. CDR3 nucleotides: TGTGCCAGCAGCTTGATGCGGGAGGGACTGGAGACCCAGTACTTC. Amino acids: CASSLMREGLETQYF.

This chain links TRBV4-1 with TRBJ2-1; 9 bases agree with TRBD1. Germline CDR1 and CDR2: MGHRA and YSYEKL. J was trimmed by 1 base and V by 7 bases; bases with no gene match: 2. This CDR3 is built from 14 residues. The CDR3 DNA follows: TGCGCCAGCAATGGACAGGGGTCCTACAATGAGCAGTTCTTC. Amino acid sequence: CASNGQGSYNEQFF.

The genes are TRBV5-1 and TRBJ2-3; D is ambiguous. This CDR3 region has 13 residues. In germline, CDR1 is SGHRS, CDR2 YFSETQ. Trimming stripped 1 base from V and 2 bases from J, with 5 bases between. The CDR3 sequence: CASSLYLTDTQYF. DNA of the CDR3: TGCGCCAGCAGCTTGTACCTCACAGATACGCAGTATTTT.